This TCR beta chain was retrieved from a study of shared clonotypes between healthy human individuals. Background on the study: For every donor, three CD4 naive, three CD4 memory, two CD8 naive and one CD8 memory plates were used.

This CDR3 spans 17 amino acids. The V and J ends lost 3 bases and 0 bases respectively, with 15 bases between them. Germline assignment: CDR1 SEHNR and CDR2 FQNEAQ (reference sequence). In the sorted-subset replicate PCRs, 150 to 250 ng DNA, roughly 30,000 T cell genomes, was used. This table comes from immunoSEQ multiplex PCR, and its TCRdb copy is limited to in-frame clones, with some not included. This table has under 1 million clones, around 93% appearing once. Terminally differentiated effector memory CD45RA+ cells were excluded by CCR7 positive selection of CD45RO-negative cells. Donors had no recently reported acute infections or vaccinations and were HIV-negative.

Sequencing was done on a sample of naive CD8+ T cells sorted from blood. V and J are TRBV7-9 and TRBJ2-1; D is possibly TRBD2 (6 bases). This TCR was sampled from a man aged 25 to 40 in good health. This chain's CDR3 is CASSFPKEGISYNEQFF. The DNA for the CDR3 is TGTGCCAGCAGCTTCCCGAAGGAGGGGATCTCCTACAATGAGCAGTTCTTC.